This TCR beta chain is from a study of blood T cell repertoires in COVID-19. Profiling relied on immunoSEQ multiplex PCR, and the TCRdb table lists in-frame clones only, not all of them. The repertoire includes about 270,000 clones, around nine tenths of them detected once, and around 9% sits in the top ten. The V segment lost 4 bases and the J segment 5 bases; nucleotides outside the gene matches: 3. Germline V gives CDR1 SGHKS, CDR2 YYEKEE (reference sequence). The CDR3 has 14 amino acids. This TCR derives from a man between 40 and 49 years old with active or convalescent COVID-19. V is TRBV5-5 and J is TRBJ1-5; 10 nucleotides agree with TRBD1. The sequenced material came from peripheral blood. Written as DNA, the CDR3 is TGTGCCAGCAGCACGACAGGGGGCGATCAGCCCCAGCATTTT. Amino acid sequence: CASSTTGGDQPQHF.